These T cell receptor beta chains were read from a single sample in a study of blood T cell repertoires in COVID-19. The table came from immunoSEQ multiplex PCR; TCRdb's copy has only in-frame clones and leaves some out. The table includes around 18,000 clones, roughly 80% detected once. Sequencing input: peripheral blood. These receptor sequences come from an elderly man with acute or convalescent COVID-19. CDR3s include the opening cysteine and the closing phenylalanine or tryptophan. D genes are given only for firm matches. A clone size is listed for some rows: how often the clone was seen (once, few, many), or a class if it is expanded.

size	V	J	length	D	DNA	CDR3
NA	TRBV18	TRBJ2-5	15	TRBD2	TGTGCCAGCTCACCTACGCTAGCGGTCCAAGAGACCCAGTACTTC	CASSPTLAVQETQYF
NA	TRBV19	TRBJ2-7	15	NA	TGTGCCAGTAGTATGGGGGCAGGGGATTTTTTTCAGGTGTACTTC	CASSMGAGDFFQVYF
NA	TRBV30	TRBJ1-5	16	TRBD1	TGTGCCTGGAGTGGACTAACAGGGGGAGCTAATCAGCCCCAGCATTTT	CAWSGLTGGANQPQHF
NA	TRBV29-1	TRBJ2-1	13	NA	TGCAGCGTTGCGACAGGCGCCTACAATGAGCAGTTCTTC	CSVATGAYNEQFF
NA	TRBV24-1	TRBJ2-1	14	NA	TGTGCCACCAGTTCTGCGAGTGGTGGCAATGAGCAGTTCTTC	CATSSASGGNEQFF
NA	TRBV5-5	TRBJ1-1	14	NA	TGTGCCAGCAGCTTGGGCAGGGGAAACACTGAAGCTTTCTTT	CASSLGRGNTEAFF
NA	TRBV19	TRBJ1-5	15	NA	TGTGCCACACACAGCTTAGGTTCGGGCAATCAGCCCCAGCATTTT	CATHSLGSGNQPQHF
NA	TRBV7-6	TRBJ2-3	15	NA	TGTGCCAGCAGCCCACTCATCGCTGGCACAGATACGCAGTATTTT	CASSPLIAGTDTQYF
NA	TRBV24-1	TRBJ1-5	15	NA	TGTGCCACCAGTGATCGGGGGGGCGCGAGTCAGCCCCAGCATTTT	CATSDRGGASQPQHF
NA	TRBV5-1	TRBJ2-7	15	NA	TGCGCCAGCAGCCCGGACACTGGTGGGTCCTACGAGCAGTACTTC	CASSPDTGGSYEQYF
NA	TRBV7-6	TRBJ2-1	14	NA	TGTGCCAGCAGCTTAGGGACTCTCCCGAATGAGCAGTTCTTC	CASSLGTLPNEQFF
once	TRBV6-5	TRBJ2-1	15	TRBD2	TGTGCCAGCAGCCGTCTAGCGGGCGAGTACAATGAGCAGTTCTTC	CASSRLAGEYNEQFF
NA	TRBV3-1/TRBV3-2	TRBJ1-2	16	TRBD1	TGTGCCAGCAGCGCGACAGGTACAGGGGCTAACTATGGCTACACCTTC	CASSATGTGANYGYTF
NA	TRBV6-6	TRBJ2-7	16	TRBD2	TGTGCCAGCCAAGGACTAGCGGGGGGGATAACCTACGAGCAGTACTTC	CASQGLAGGITYEQYF
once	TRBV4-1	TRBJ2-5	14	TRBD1	TGCGCCAGCAGCCAAGGACAGGGGAGGGAGACCCAGTACTTC	CASSQGQGRETQYF
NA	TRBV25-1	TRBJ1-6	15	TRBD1	TGTGCCAGCAGTGGGGACAGGGGGAATGATTCACCCCTCCACTTT	CASSGDRGNDSPLHF
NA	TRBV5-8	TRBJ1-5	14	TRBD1	TGTGCCAGCGCAGCCCGGGACAGACCTAGAGCCCAGCATTTT	CASAARDRPRAQHF
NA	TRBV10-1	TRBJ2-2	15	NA	TGCGCCAGCAGTGAGGGACAGACGTCCACCGGGGAGCTGTTTTTT	CASSEGQTSTGELFF
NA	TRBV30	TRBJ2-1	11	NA	TGTGCCTGGAGTAAAGTGGAGACAGCAATCTTC	CAWSKVETAIF
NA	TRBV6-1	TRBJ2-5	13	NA	TGTGCCAGCCGTGACCCTCCGAGGGAGACCCAGTACTTC	CASRDPPRETQYF
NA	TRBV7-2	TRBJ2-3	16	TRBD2	TGTGCCAGCAGCCCGAGGGGACTAGCGGGGGGAGATACGCAGTATTTT	CASSPRGLAGGDTQYF